Listed below are T cell receptor beta chains from one sample, sequenced in a study of tumor-infiltrating lymphocytes in primary liver carcinoma. TCRdb reprocessed the multiplex PCR reads with MiXCR, giving one entry per CDR3 protein. Here the sample spans roughly 40,000 distinct CDR3 sequences, roughly 80% being singletons. The source material was tumor-adjacent normal liver tissue. These receptors were taken from a woman in her twenties or thirties with primary liver carcinoma and hepatitis B virus infection. Each CDR3 is given with its conserved first and last residue. Each record gives: V gene, D gene, clone size, J gene, CDR3 protein, CDR3 DNA. The D gene is left open where the match is weak. Some rows have no size entry. The others give once, few or many, or a class for an expanded clone.

V: TRBV5-1; D: TRBD1; size: many; J: TRBJ2-7; CDR3: CASSWTGGSYEQYF; DNA: TGCGCCAGCAGCTGGACAGGGGGCTCCTACGAGCAGTACTTC
V: TRBV11-1; D: -; size: -; J: TRBJ2-5; CDR3: CVSSWAGGTVTQYF; DNA: -
V: TRBV28; D: -; size: -; J: TRBJ1-1; CDR3: CANSSSPGTGSTEAFF; DNA: TGTGCCAACAGTTCGTCCCCGGGGACGGGGAGCACTGAAGCTTTCTTT
V: TRBV6-6; D: TRBD1; size: -; J: TRBJ2-7; CDR3: CVSSSSGQVPTEQYF; DNA: TGTGTCAGCAGTTCCTCGGGACAGGTCCCCACCGAGCAGTACTTC
V: TRBV6-2/TRBV6-3; D: TRBD2; size: many; J: TRBJ2-7; CDR3: CASGKREPSYEQYF; DNA: TGTGCCAGCGGAAAGCGGGAACCCTCCTACGAGCAGTACTTC
V: TRBV7-2; D: TRBD2; size: -; J: TRBJ2-1; CDR3: CASSPLLAGGINEQFF; DNA: TGCGCCAGCAGCCCCCTACTAGCGGGAGGGATCAATGAGCAGTTCTTC
V: TRBV5-6; D: TRBD2; size: -; J: TRBJ2-7; CDR3: CASSLFEWSRGTRETYEQYF; DNA: TGTGCCAGCAGCTTGTTTGAGTGGTCAAGGGGGACTAGGGAAACCTACGAGCAGTACTTC
V: TRBV6-1; D: -; size: -; J: TRBJ2-2; CDR3: CASSDRARLARVQAGELFF; DNA: TGTGCCAGCAGTGACAGGGCAAGGCTAGCGAGAGTTCAGGCCGGGGAGCTGTTTTTT
V: TRBV6-5; D: -; size: once; J: TRBJ2-6; CDR3: CASSYSGGPVANVLTF; DNA: TGTGCCAGCAGTTACTCTGGGGGGCCTGTGGCCAATGTCCTGACTTTC
V: TRBV12-3/TRBV12-4; D: -; size: -; J: TRBJ2-2; CDR3: CASSPLTKPPTGELLF; DNA: TGCGCCAGCAGTCCTCTGACGAAACCCCCGACCGGGGAGCTGCTCTTT
V: TRBV5-4; D: -; size: many; J: TRBJ1-1; CDR3: CASSLADGVNTEAFF; DNA: TGTGCCAGCAGCTTAGCGGACGGAGTGAACACTGAAGCTTTCTTT
V: TRBV4-1; D: TRBD1; size: -; J: TRBJ1-2; CDR3: CANSQDMQGAAFGYTF; DNA: TGCGCCAACAGCCAAGATATGCAGGGGGCGGCTTTTGGCTACACCTTC
V: TRBV30; D: -; size: -; J: TRBJ2-3; CDR3: CAWSIQSDMRYF; DNA: TGTGCCTGGAGTATACAGTCAGATATGCGGTATTTT
V: TRBV4-3; D: TRBD2; size: few; J: TRBJ2-5; CDR3: CASNQGTGGRSETQYF; DNA: TGCGCCAGCAACCAAGGGACTGGCGGGAGGTCAGAGACCCAGTACTTC
V: TRBV29-1; D: -; size: -; J: TRBJ2-2; CDR3: CRVGRRDTGELFF; DNA: TGCAGAGTTGGGAGACGAGACACAGGGGAGCTGTTTTTT
V: TRBV11-2; D: TRBD2; size: -; J: TRBJ2-7; CDR3: CASSFRTSRRSYEQYF; DNA: TGTGCCAGCAGCTTTCGGACTAGCAGGAGGTCCTACGAGCAGTATTTC
V: TRBV7-9; D: TRBD2; size: once; J: TRBJ2-2; CDR3: CASGKKGLAARSDAGELFF; DNA: TGTGCCAGCGGCAAGAAAGGACTAGCGGCCCGGAGTGACGCCGGGGAGCTGTTTTTT
V: TRBV6-1; D: -; size: -; J: TRBJ2-6; CDR3: CACSEASSGANVLTF; DNA: TGTGCCTGCAGTGAAGCTAGCTCCGGGGCCAACGTCCTGACTTTC
V: TRBV7-2; D: -; size: -; J: TRBJ2-1; CDR3: CASSRAWYEQFF; DNA: TGTGCCAGCAGCCGCGCCTGGTATGAGCAGTTCTTC
V: TRBV13; D: -; size: -; J: TRBJ1-1; CDR3: CASMTVGANTEASF; DNA: TGTGCCAGCATGACAGTGGGTGCAAACACTGAAGCTTCCTTT
V: TRBV11-2; D: TRBD1; size: -; J: TRBJ1-1; CDR3: CPSSPGTEAFF; DNA: TGTCCCAGTAGCCCCGGGACAGAAGCTTTCTTC
V: TRBV5-4; D: -; size: -; J: TRBJ2-1; CDR3: CASSTTGFHEQFF; DNA: TGTGCCAGCAGTACTACAGGGTTCCATGAGCAGTTCTTC
V: TRBV5-1; D: -; size: once; J: TRBJ1-2; CDR3: CASSWGARGGLPYGCTF; DNA: TGCGCCAGCAGCTGGGGAGCGAGAGGCGGACTCCCCTATGGCTGCACCTTC
V: TRBV24-1; D: -; size: many; J: TRBJ2-7; CDR3: CATSDRGPAKGQYF; DNA: TGTGCCACCAGTGACAGGGGACCGGCGAAGGGGCAGTACTTC
V: TRBV11-2; D: -; size: -; J: TRBJ1-1; CDR3: CASRYIGGRVEAFF; DNA: TGTGCTAGCAGATATATAGGGGGGAGGGTTGAAGCTTTCTTC
V: TRBV4-1; D: -; size: -; J: TRBJ2-7; CDR3: CASSQDLYEQYF; DNA: TGCGCCAGCAGCCAAGATCTATACGAGCAGTACTTC
V: TRBV7-9; D: -; size: -; J: TRBJ2-7; CDR3: CVSIGGREQYF; DNA: TGTGTCAGCATCGGAGGGCGGGAGCAGTACTTC
V: TRBV12-3/TRBV12-4; D: TRBD2; size: -; J: TRBJ2-3; CDR3: CASRGLVGHTDIQYF; DNA: TGTGCCAGCAGAGGACTAGTGGGTCACACAGATATTCAGTATTTT
V: TRBV29-1; D: -; size: medium-sized; J: TRBJ1-2; CDR3: CSVEGGGQTYGYTF; DNA: TGCAGCGTTGAAGGAGGAGGACAGACCTATGGCTACACCTTC
V: TRBV13; D: TRBD2; size: -; J: TRBJ2-1; CDR3: CVSSSSGMAVNEQFF; DNA: TGTGTAAGCAGCTCTAGCGGGATGGCCGTGAATGAGCAGTTCTTC
V: TRBV11-1; D: -; size: -; J: TRBJ2-7; CDR3: CASSLVSKTYEQYF; DNA: TGTGCCAGCAGCTTAGTTAGTAAGACCTACGAGCAGTACTTC
V: TRBV7-8; D: TRBD1; size: -; J: TRBJ1-2; CDR3: CVSSLAQGRRGYTF; DNA: TGTGTCAGCAGCTTAGCACAGGGGAGGCGGGGCTACACCTTC
V: TRBV29-1; D: -; size: -; J: TRBJ2-2; CDR3: CSVGFRGGNTGELLF; DNA: TGCAGCGTTGGGTTCCGGGGAGGTAACACCGGGGAGCTGTTATTT
V: TRBV19; D: -; size: -; J: TRBJ1-1; CDR3: CASSRVHLNTQAFF; DNA: TGTGCCAGTAGTAGGGTTCACCTCAACACTCAAGCTTTCTTT
V: TRBV27; D: TRBD2; size: few; J: TRBJ2-2; CDR3: CASSPLAVTNTGELFF; DNA: TGTGCCAGCAGTCCCCTAGCGGTTACGAACACCGGGGAGCTGTTTTTT
V: TRBV6-2/TRBV6-3; D: -; size: many; J: TRBJ2-3; CDR3: CASSYRGPPADTQYF; DNA: TGTGCCAGCAGTTATCGGGGGCCCCCGGCAGATACGCAGTATTTT
V: TRBV5-4; D: -; size: -; J: TRBJ2-1; CDR3: CASSPLGTAAPDEQFF; DNA: TGTGCCAGCAGCCCCCTCGGGACGGCGGCCCCCGATGAGCAGTTCTTC
V: TRBV11-2; D: -; size: -; J: TRBJ2-2; CDR3: CTSSFGTWELFF; DNA: TGTACCAGCAGCTTCGGTACCTGGGAGCTGTTTTTT
V: TRBV11-1; D: -; size: -; J: TRBJ2-5; CDR3: CASSLPRAPRKRHETQYF; DNA: TGTGCCAGCAGTTTACCCAGAGCCCCGCGGAAGAGGCATGAGACCCAGTACTTC
V: TRBV11-1; D: -; size: -; J: TRBJ2-7; CDR3: CASSIGYLRVQYF; DNA: TGTGCTAGCAGCATAGGATACCTCCGCGTGCAGTACTTC
V: TRBV11-2; D: TRBD1; size: -; J: TRBJ2-1; CDR3: CTSSLGQGRNNEQFF; DNA: TGTACCAGCAGCCTTGGACAGGGGAGGAACAATGAGCAGTTCTTC
V: TRBV11-2; D: TRBD2; size: -; J: TRBJ2-3; CDR3: CTSNHRGSGNLTDTQYF; DNA: TGTACCAGCAACCATCGAGGGAGCGGGAACCTCACAGATACCCAGTATTTT
V: TRBV11-2; D: -; size: many; J: TRBJ2-2; CDR3: CASSWRLGAGELFF; DNA: TGTGCCAGCAGTTGGCGACTCGGCGCCGGGGAGCTGTTTTTT
V: TRBV24-1; D: -; size: once; J: TRBJ1-6; CDR3: CATTDLERSRLHF; DNA: TGTGCCACCACTGATCTAGAGCGTTCACGCCTCCACTTT
V: TRBV4-2; D: TRBD2; size: -; J: TRBJ2-1; CDR3: CASSQTSVYCKEQFF; DNA: TGTGCCAGCAGCCAAACTAGCGTGTACTGCAAGGAGCAGTTCTTC
V: TRBV6-5; D: -; size: -; J: TRBJ1-5; CDR3: CASGGSLSIQPQHF; DNA: TGTGCCAGCGGAGGTAGTCTTAGCATTCAGCCCCAGCATTTT
V: TRBV6-2/TRBV6-3; D: -; size: many; J: TRBJ2-6; CDR3: CASSYVVSGANVLTF; DNA: TGTGCCAGCAGTTACGTGGTTTCGGGGGCCAACGTCCTGACTTTC
V: TRBV4-1; D: -; size: -; J: TRBJ1-1; CDR3: CAGSQQHGTEAFF; DNA: TGCGCCGGCAGCCAACAACACGGTACTGAAGCTTTCTTT
V: TRBV7-9; D: -; size: -; J: TRBJ1-1; CDR3: CACSLSGPTEAFF; DNA: TGTGCCTGCAGCCTCTCGGGGCCCACTGAAGCTTTCTTT
V: TRBV29-1; D: -; size: -; J: TRBJ1-1; CDR3: CSARGDVLNTEAFF; DNA: TGCAGCGCCCGAGGCGACGTTCTGAACACTGAAGCTTTCTTT
V: TRBV13; D: TRBD2; size: -; J: TRBJ2-4; CDR3: CASSSAGTSGGSGDIQYF; DNA: TGTGCCAGCAGTTCCGCGGGGACTAGCGGAGGGTCGGGTGATATTCAGTACTTC
V: TRBV6-2/TRBV6-3; D: -; size: -; J: TRBJ1-1; CDR3: CASSRTENSETFF; DNA: TGTGCCAGCAGCCGGACAGAGAACTCTGAAACTTTCTTT
V: TRBV10-3; D: -; size: -; J: TRBJ1-3; CDR3: CAISESVPGITIYF; DNA: TGTGCCATCAGTGAATCAGTTCCTGGAATCACCATATATTTT
V: TRBV11-2; D: -; size: -; J: TRBJ2-7; CDR3: CASSIYKDRYEKYF; DNA: TGTGCCAGCAGCATATACAAGGATCGCTACGAGAAGTACTTC
V: TRBV7-2; D: TRBD2; size: -; J: TRBJ2-1; CDR3: CASSLEAGVAYNEQIF; DNA: TGTGCCAGCAGCTTAGAAGCGGGAGTGGCCTACAATGAACAGATCTTC